This T cell receptor (beta chain) was documented in a study of response to subunit inactivated influenza vaccine. Study outcomes and limitations: With each seasonal influenza vaccination, the authors suggested, few new T cells are recruited.

A single record per CDR3 protein comes from TCRdb applying MiXCR to the RT-PCR reads. The sample yields 500,000 or so distinct CDR3 sequences, about 17% seen once. Only a few counts were recorded for this clonotype. Its antigen remains unidentified. The CDR3 is made up of 18 amino acids. V shed 0 bases and J shed 5 bases, with 20 bases lying between them. Germline V gene data show CDR1 as SGHRS and CDR2 as YFSETQ. The material was CD4+ T cells sorted from PBMCs, obtained around 25 months after vaccination. The V gene is TRBV5-1, the J gene TRBJ1-4; no firm D call. This TCR was sampled from a man between 50 and 70 years old who received an inactivated influenza vaccine. This CDR3 reads CASSLGTQRGGKNEKLFF. Written as DNA, the CDR3 is TGCGCCAGCAGCTTGGGGACCCAACGCGGCGGGAAAAATGAAAAACTGTTTTTT.